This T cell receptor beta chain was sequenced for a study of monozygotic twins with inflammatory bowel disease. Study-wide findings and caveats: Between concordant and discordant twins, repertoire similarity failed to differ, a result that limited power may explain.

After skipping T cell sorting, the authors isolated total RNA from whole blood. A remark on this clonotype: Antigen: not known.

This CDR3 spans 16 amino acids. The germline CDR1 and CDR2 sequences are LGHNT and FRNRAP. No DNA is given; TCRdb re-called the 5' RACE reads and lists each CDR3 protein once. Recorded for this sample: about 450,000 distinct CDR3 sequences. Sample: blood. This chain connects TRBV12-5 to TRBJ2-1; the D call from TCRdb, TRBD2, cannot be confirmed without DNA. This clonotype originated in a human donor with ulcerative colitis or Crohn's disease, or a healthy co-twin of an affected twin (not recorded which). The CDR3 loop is CASGRRQTSGNNEQFF.